This T cell receptor (beta chain) was captured in a study of blood T cell repertoires in COVID-19. The junction had 10 bases not matched to a gene; V was cut back by 5 bases and J by 7 bases. The length of the CDR3 is 16 residues. CDR1 and CDR2 (germline): SGHDN, FVKESK. In this sample, this clone turned up once. Profiled with immunoSEQ multiplex PCR; TCRdb holds only in-frame clones, not every one. The top ten clones hold less than 5% of a sample with 90,000 to 110,000 clones, 80% of them seen once. The chain has TRBV14 and TRBJ2-1; 11 bases are a match to TRBD2. This clonotype originated in a human donor in a cohort sampled during active or convalescent COVID-19. Sequencing used peripheral blood. In DNA, the CDR3 is TGTGCCAGCAGCTGGTTGGGGACTAGCGGTAAAAATGAGCAGTTCTTC. Translation gives CASSWLGTSGKNEQFF.